This T cell receptor (beta chain) is from a study of cytomegalovirus exposure and HLA in healthy donors. Study information: Earlier, approximately 190 million T cells were analyzed, and 95 million to 140 million unique TCR beta sequences were found among them. Study-wide results and caveats: Roughly even sequencing depth across donors was the assumption behind the presence/absence analyses.

This CDR3 spans 14 amino acids. The V and J ends lost 0 bases and 6 bases, in that order; junction bases with no gene match: 4. The germline gives CDR1 SGDLS, CDR2 YYNGEE. PCR primers comprised 60 Vbeta and 13 Jbeta primers. The method was immunoSEQ multiplex PCR; TCRdb's version includes in-frame clones alone and lacks a portion of them. This table has under 55,000 clones, about three quarters appearing once. The count of this clone is one. The antigen is undetermined. This clonotype was sampled from a man younger than 35 in good health and CMV-seronegative. The chain employs TRBV9 and TRBJ2-7; 9 bases agree with TRBD2. Sequencing was performed on PBMCs. CDR3 DNA sequence: TGTGCCAGCAGCGTAGTAGCGGGAGCCAGCGAGCAGTACTTC. Translating gives CASSVVAGASEQYF.